The rows below give T cell receptor beta chains drawn from one sample of a study of blood T cell repertoires in COVID-19. Using immunoSEQ multiplex PCR, the repertoire was profiled, and TCRdb retains in-frame clones only, with some absent. The sample lists roughly 20,000 clones, about 88% seen once, with around 8.9% in the top ten. The specimen was peripheral blood. Receptors were obtained from a man aged 40-49 years with active COVID-19. Each CDR3 is given with its conserved first and last residue. A D gene is named only where the DNA matches it firmly. The size of a clone is reported for some rows only, either as once, few or many, or as a class for expanded clones.

.	TRBV7-2	TRBJ1-1	once	TGTGCCAGCAGCTTAACAGGGATTAGGCTAATGAACACTGAAGCTTTCTTT	CASSLTGIRLMNTEAFF
.	TRBV5-1	TRBJ1-5	.	TGCGCCAGCAGCTTGGGCGAAGATCAGCCCCAGCATTTT	CASSLGEDQPQHF
TRBD1	TRBV19	TRBJ1-4	.	TGTGCCAGTAGTATCCGGGACAGCTCTAATGAAAAACTGTTTTTT	CASSIRDSSNEKLFF
TRBD2	TRBV7-9	TRBJ2-3	.	TGTGCCAGCACCACTACTAGCGGGGTAGATACGCAGTATTTT	CASTTTSGVDTQYF
TRBD1	TRBV6-5	TRBJ1-2	once	TGTGCCAGCAGTTACTCGGCAGGGGGCAGAGGCGGCTACACCTTC	CASSYSAGGRGGYTF
.	TRBV6-5	TRBJ1-2	.	TGTGCCAGCAGTTATCGGACTGGAGGCTACACCTTC	CASSYRTGGYTF
TRBD1	TRBV29-1	TRBJ1-5	.	TGCAGCGTCTCCGGACAGGGTAGCAATCAGCCCCAGCATTTT	CSVSGQGSNQPQHF
TRBD1	TRBV2	TRBJ1-1	once	TGTGCCAGCAGTTATGACAGGGCGATGAACACTGAAGCTTTCTTT	CASSYDRAMNTEAFF
.	TRBV19	TRBJ1-2	.	TGTGCCAGTAGTACGACCGGGGTATTGGGTCATGGCTACACCTTC	CASSTTGVLGHGYTF
TRBD2	TRBV7-6	TRBJ2-7	.	TGTGCCAGCAGCTTAGTTCCGGCGGGAGGCAGTGGCGAGCAGTACTTC	CASSLVPAGGSGEQYF
.	TRBV11-2	TRBJ2-1	.	TGTGCCAGCAGCCCCGTGGCCACCCTCCCCTACAATGAGCAGTTCTTC	CASSPVATLPYNEQFF
.	TRBV12-5	TRBJ1-1	.	TGTGCTAGTGGAGCGCCAGGGAACGTAGACACTGAAGCTTTCTTT	CASGAPGNVDTEAFF
TRBD1	TRBV7-8	TRBJ1-1	.	TGTGCCAGCAGCCCCGGGACAGGCCCTCGGGAGGATGGGATAGACACTGAAGCTTTCTTT	CASSPGTGPREDGIDTEAFF
.	TRBV2	TRBJ2-1	.	TGTGCCAGCACACTTAACAATGAGCAGTTCTTC	CASTLNNEQFF
TRBD2	TRBV2	TRBJ2-7	few	TGTGCCAGCAGGAGGCTAGCGGGAGCGCAGTACTTC	CASRRLAGAQYF
TRBD2	TRBV29-1	TRBJ2-1	.	TGCAGCGTTGGGGGTTATGCGGGAGGCCCTCTTATTGGTGAGCAGTTCTTC	CSVGGYAGGPLIGEQFF
TRBD1	TRBV18	TRBJ1-2	.	TGTGCCAGCTCCCCCGATAGGGGGCTCGGCTATGGCTACACCTTC	CASSPDRGLGYGYTF
.	TRBV5-5	TRBJ1-2	.	TGTGCCAGCACTCTGGCTGGGGGGGTAAGGGTCTATGGCTACACCTTC	CASTLAGGVRVYGYTF
.	TRBV29-1	TRBJ2-3	few	TGCAGCGTTGAAGATCGGCGGACAGTTGGCACAGATACGCAGTATTTT	CSVEDRRTVGTDTQYF
TRBD2	TRBV24-1	TRBJ2-7	few	TGTGCCACCAGTGACCCTAGGGGAGGGAAGCAGTACTTC	CATSDPRGGKQYF
.	TRBV27	TRBJ2-5	medium-sized	TGTGCCAGCAGTCCCCGAGGTCCAGTGGAGACCCAGTACTTC	CASSPRGPVETQYF
TRBD2	TRBV7-3	TRBJ2-1	few	TGTGCCAGCGCGCGAGACGGACTAGCGGGAGGGCCTGGGTTAGTAAATGAGCAGTTCTTC	CASARDGLAGGPGLVNEQFF
TRBD1	TRBV19	TRBJ2-3	.	TGTGCCAGTAGTATAGGGACAGGTGTTTCAGGGACAGATACGCAGTATTTT	CASSIGTGVSGTDTQYF
.	TRBV13	TRBJ1-1	.	TGTGCCAGCAGAATAGGGGGTAACACTGAAGCTTTCTTT	CASRIGGNTEAFF
.	TRBV15	TRBJ2-2	.	TGTGCCACCAGCAGAGATTCCGGTAGCGTTGACGCCGGGGAGCTGTTTTTT	CATSRDSGSVDAGELFF
TRBD1	TRBV9	TRBJ2-7	.	TGTGCCAGCAGCGTATCGACAGGGAGCTCCTACGAGCAGTACTTC	CASSVSTGSSYEQYF